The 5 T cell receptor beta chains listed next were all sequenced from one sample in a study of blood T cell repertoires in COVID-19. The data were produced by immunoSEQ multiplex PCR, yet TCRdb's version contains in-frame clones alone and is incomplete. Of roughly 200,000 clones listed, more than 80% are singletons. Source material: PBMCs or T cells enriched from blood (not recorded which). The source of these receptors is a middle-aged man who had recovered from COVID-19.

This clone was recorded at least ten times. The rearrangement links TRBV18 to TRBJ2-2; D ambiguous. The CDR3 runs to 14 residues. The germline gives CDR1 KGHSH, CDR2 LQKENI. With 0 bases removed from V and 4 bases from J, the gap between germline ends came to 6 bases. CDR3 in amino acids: CASSPPVATGELFF. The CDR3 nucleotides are TGTGCCAGCTCACCACCCGTGGCCACCGGGGAGCTGTTTTTT. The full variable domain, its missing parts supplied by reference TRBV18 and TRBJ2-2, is NAGVMQNPRHLVRRRGQEARLRCSPMKGHSHVYWYRQLPEEGLKFMVYLQKENIIDESGMPKERFSAEFPKEGPSILRIQQVVRGDSAAYFCASSPPVATGELFFGEGSRLTVL.

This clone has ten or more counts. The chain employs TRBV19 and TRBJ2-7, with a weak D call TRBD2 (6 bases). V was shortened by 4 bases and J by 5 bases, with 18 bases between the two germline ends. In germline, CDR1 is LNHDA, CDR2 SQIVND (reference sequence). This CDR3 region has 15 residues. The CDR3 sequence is CASSRTGTPSDEQYF. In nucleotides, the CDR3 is TGTGCCAGTAGTAGAACCGGGACTCCATCCGACGAGCAGTACTTC.

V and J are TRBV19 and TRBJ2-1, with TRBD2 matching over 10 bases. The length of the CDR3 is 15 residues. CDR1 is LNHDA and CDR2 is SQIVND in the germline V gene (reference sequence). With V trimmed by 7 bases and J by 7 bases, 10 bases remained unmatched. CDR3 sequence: CASNVASGGGNEQFF. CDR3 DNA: TGTGCCAGTAATGTGGCTAGCGGGGGAGGGAATGAGCAGTTCTTC.

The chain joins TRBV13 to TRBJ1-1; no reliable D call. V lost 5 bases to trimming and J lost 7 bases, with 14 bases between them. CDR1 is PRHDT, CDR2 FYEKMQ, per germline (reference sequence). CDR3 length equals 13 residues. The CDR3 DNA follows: TGTGCCAGCAGCCGTTCGGGGTACGATGAAGCTTTCTTT. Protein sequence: CASSRSGYDEAFF.

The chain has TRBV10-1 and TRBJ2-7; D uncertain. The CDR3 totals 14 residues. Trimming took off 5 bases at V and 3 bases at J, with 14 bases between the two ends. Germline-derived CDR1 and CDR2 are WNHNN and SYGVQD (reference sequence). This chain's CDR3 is CASSPDTTVYEQYF. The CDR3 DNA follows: TGCGCCAGCAGTCCAGATACTACGGTCTACGAGCAGTACTTC.